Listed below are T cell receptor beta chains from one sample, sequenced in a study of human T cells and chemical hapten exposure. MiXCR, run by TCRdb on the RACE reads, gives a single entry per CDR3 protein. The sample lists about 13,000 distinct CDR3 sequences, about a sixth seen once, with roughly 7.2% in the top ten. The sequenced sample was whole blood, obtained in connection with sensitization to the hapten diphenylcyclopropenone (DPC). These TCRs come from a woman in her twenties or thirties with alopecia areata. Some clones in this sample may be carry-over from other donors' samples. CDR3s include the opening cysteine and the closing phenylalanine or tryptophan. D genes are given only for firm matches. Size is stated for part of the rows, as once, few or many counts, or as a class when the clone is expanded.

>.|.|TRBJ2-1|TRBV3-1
CASSQDSSRSGEQFF
TGTGCCAGCAGCCAAGATTCGTCTAGATCCGGTGAGCAGTTCTTC
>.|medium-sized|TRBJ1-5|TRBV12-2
CASRLARLGYQPQHF
TGTGCAAGTCGCTTAGCGCGACTAGGGTATCAGCCCCAGCATTTT
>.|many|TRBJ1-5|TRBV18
CASSRTASNQPQHF
TGTGCCAGCTCCCGGACAGCGAGCAATCAGCCCCAGCATTTT
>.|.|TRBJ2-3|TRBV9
CASSEDVGSTDTQYF
TGTGCCAGCAGCGAAGACGTGGGAAGCACAGATACGCAGTATTTT
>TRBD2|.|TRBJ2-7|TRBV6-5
CAAGGDEQYF
TGTGCCGCGGGAGGGGACGAGCAGTACTTC
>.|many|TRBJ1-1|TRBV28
CASSLVSTEAFF
TGTGCCAGCAGTTTAGTTTCCACTGAAGCTTTCTTT
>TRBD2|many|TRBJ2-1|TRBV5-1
CASSPRTSGGVPSYNEQFF
TGCGCCAGCAGCCCAAGGACTAGCGGGGGTGTCCCCTCCTACAATGAGCAGTTCTTC
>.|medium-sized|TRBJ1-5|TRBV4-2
CASSQDGDQPQHF
TGTGCCAGCAGCCAAGACGGAGATCAGCCCCAGCATTTT
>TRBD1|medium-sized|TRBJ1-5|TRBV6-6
CASSYPGTGNQPQHF
TGTGCCAGCAGTTACCCGGGGACAGGGAATCAGCCCCAGCATTTT
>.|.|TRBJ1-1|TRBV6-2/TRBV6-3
CASSYLGNEADTEAFF
TGTGCCAGCAGTTATCTTGGTAATGAGGCGGACACTGAAGCTTTCTTT